The next 15 T cell receptor beta chains were all read from a single sample in a study of shared clonotypes between healthy human individuals. Here immunoSEQ multiplex PCR was the method, and the copy in TCRdb shows in-frame clones only, minus some. This table has under 85,000 clones, 60% to 70% appearing once. Sequenced sample: memory CD8+ T cells sorted from blood. Noted subset: CD45RO+ cells pooled with CCR7-negative TemRA cells. The receptors shown here come from a man aged 25 to 40 in good health.

The sample holds many counts of this clone. The gene calls are TRBV7-2 and TRBJ2-2; 12 bases are shared with TRBD2. CDR3 length equals 14 residues. Germline loops: CDR1 SGHTA, CDR2 FQGNSA. With 4 bases clipped from V and 8 bases from J, the junction kept 2 bases outside the gene matches. The CDR3 is CASSSGLAGGELFF. The CDR3 DNA sequence: TGTGCCAGCAGCTCCGGACTAGCGGGAGGGGAGCTGTTTTTT.

In this sample, this clone turned up a few times. The gene calls are TRBV2 and TRBJ2-2; the D gene is possibly TRBD2 (6 bases). Germline V gene sequence: CDR1 SNHLY, CDR2 FYNNEI. Trimming pared 2 bases from V and 7 bases from J, leaving 14 bases between. CDR3 size: 15 residues. CDR3 nucleotide sequence: TGTGCCAGCAGTGAAAGGTCGGGAGCTGGCGGGGAGCTGTTTTTT. It translates to CASSERSGAGGELFF.

This clone was seen a handful of times. The chain employs TRBV4-1 and TRBJ2-7; possibly TRBD2 for D (6 bases). V dropped 6 bases and J dropped 0 bases, with 15 bases sitting between them. Germline V gene data show CDR1 as MGHRA and CDR2 as YSYEKL. This CDR3 is built from 15 residues. The CDR3 protein is CASSSQGLSSYEQYF. DNA of the CDR3: TGCGCCAGCAGTTCTCAGGGACTCTCCTCCTACGAGCAGTACTTC.

This clone was observed a handful of times. CDR3 sequence reads: CASGKTGLAGSYEQYF. The CDR3 DNA is TGTGCCAGCGGGAAGACCGGACTAGCGGGATCCTACGAGCAGTACTTC. This chain connects TRBV27 to TRBJ2-7; 12 bases map to TRBD2. Germline-derived CDR1 and CDR2 are MNHEY and SMNVEV (reference sequence). The CDR3 loop spans 16 amino acids. J lost 1 base, V lost 8 bases, and 9 bases had no gene match.

The chain is built from TRBV5-1 and TRBJ1-1; D gene unclear. V lost 0 bases and J 3 bases, leaving 9 bases between the germline ends. This CDR3 has 14 amino acids. CDR1 SGHRS and CDR2 YFSETQ come from the germline V gene. The CDR3 sequence: CASSLGRPYTEAFF. The DNA of the CDR3 is TGCGCCAGCAGCTTGGGGAGACCTTACACTGAAGCTTTCTTT. The full variable domain, its missing parts supplied by reference TRBV5-1 and TRBJ1-1, is KAGVTQTPRYLIKTRGQQVTLSCSPISGHRSVSWYQQTPGQGLQFLFEYFSETQRNKGNFPGRFSGRQFSNSRSEMNVSTLELGDSALYLCASSLGRPYTEAFFGQGTRLTVV.

The chain carries TRBV11-2 and TRBJ1-1, with a tentative D call TRBD1 (6 bases). V was clipped by 1 base and J by 1 base, with 10 bases between them. The V gene's germline CDR1 is SGHAT and CDR2 FQNNGV. CDR3 size: 15 residues. CDR3 nucleotide sequence: TGTGCCAGCAGCTTAGCGGAGGACAGGAACACTGAAGCTTTCTTT. It yields the protein CASSLAEDRNTEAFF.

CDR3 nucleotides: TGTGCCAGCAGCTTATCCACAGGGACTAGCGGGAACTACAATGAGCAGTTCTTC. It codes for CASSLSTGTSGNYNEQFF. The chain is built from TRBV7-6 and TRBJ2-1; 13 nucleotides agree with TRBD2. J lost 3 bases, V lost 2 bases, and 7 bases had no gene match. CDR3 length equals 18 residues. Germline V lookup: CDR1 SGHVS, CDR2 FNYEAQ.

There are a few counts of this clone. Within the sample, other DNA sequences also encode this same CDR3. V gene TRBV27 combines with J gene TRBJ2-2; tentative D call: TRBD2 (6 bases). CDR1 is MNHEY, CDR2 SMNVEV, per germline (reference sequence). Trimming left V 1 base short and J 5 bases short, with 8 bases between. This CDR3 contains 14 residues. The DNA of the CDR3 is TGTGCCAGCAGTTTATTCCGGGGGACCGGGGAGCTGTTTTTT. Protein product: CASSLFRGTGELFF.

The chain carries TRBV5-1 and TRBJ2-7; 7 bases align to TRBD2. Losses at the gene ends were 2 bases for V and 6 bases for J; bases not matched to a gene: 11. This CDR3 has 15 amino acids. Germline lookup yields CDR1 SGHRS and CDR2 YFSETQ. CDR3 residues: CASSFTGTTEGEQYF. CDR3 nucleotides: TGCGCCAGCAGCTTTACCGGGACTACGGAGGGCGAGCAGTACTTC.

The J gene is TRBJ2-1, the V gene TRBV9, with a tentative D call TRBD1 (6 bases). V was shortened by 3 bases and J by 9 bases, with 16 bases between the two germline ends. The germline V gene encodes CDR1 SGDLS and CDR2 YYNGEE. This CDR3 spans 14 amino acids. This CDR3 is CASSAFSLGGEQFF. CDR3 bases: TGTGCCAGCAGCGCCTTTTCCTTAGGGGGTGAGCAGTTCTTC.

This chain connects TRBV27 to TRBJ2-3; D is unresolved. Trimming stripped 2 bases from V and 2 bases from J, with 14 bases between. This CDR3 has 16 residues. Germline CDR1 is MNHEY and CDR2 is SMNVEV (reference sequence). DNA for the CDR3: TGTGCCAGCAGTTTACACCTCGATCGCTACACAGATACGCAGTATTTT. As protein: CASSLHLDRYTDTQYF.

CDR3 region: CASSWGSRNTDTQYF. CDR3 DNA: TGTGCCAGCAGTTGGGGCTCTCGGAACACAGATACGCAGTATTTT. This sequence joins TRBV27 and TRBJ2-3; weak D call: TRBD1 (5 bases). This CDR3 comprises 15 residues. Germline CDR1 reads MNHEY; CDR2 reads SMNVEV (reference sequence). V was shortened by 4 bases and J by 2 bases, with 13 bases between the two germline ends.

The DNA of the CDR3 is TGTGCCAGCAGCGTAAGTTGGGGATCCGGAAACACCATATATTTT. This encodes CASSVSWGSGNTIYF. The J gene is TRBJ1-3, the V gene TRBV9; D ambiguous. Trimming left V 1 base short and J 4 bases short, with 12 bases between. In germline, CDR1 is SGDLS, CDR2 YYNGEE. The length of the CDR3 is 15 residues.

For this clone: A read error is likely here: a far larger clone is one base away. The chain couples TRBV6-4 to TRBJ2-1; 14 bases match TRBD2. The length of the CDR3 is 14 residues. CDR1 is MRHNA and CDR2 is SNTAGT in the germline V gene. CDR3 DNA sequence: TGTGTCAGCAGTGACGGGACTAGCGGGAGTGAGCAGTTCTTC. Residues: CVSSDGTSGSEQFF.

The CDR3 DNA reads as TGTGCCAGCAGTTCCCTTGACTTGAACGAGCAGTACTTC. This translates into CASSSLDLNEQYF. The chain recombines TRBV6-6 with TRBJ2-7, with D unresolved. The germline V gene has CDR1 MNHNY and CDR2 SVGAGI (reference sequence). V dropped 4 bases and J dropped 5 bases, with 12 bases sitting between them. This CDR3 region has 13 residues.